The 16 T cell receptor beta chains in this list originate from one sample, sequenced in a study of beta chain features in type 1 diabetes. Sequencing targeted expressed TCRB transcripts, as all isolated RNA had been reverse transcribed. Produced via immunoSEQ multiplex PCR; TCRdb's table is partial and in-frame only. This table holds around 360,000 clones, over 10% found once. Study-level findings and limits: Researchers report that Type 1 diabetes patients had moderately but significantly shorter TCRB CDR3s across all four CD4+ subsets.

No antigen is known for these receptors. Sequencing was performed on naive CD4+ T cells from blood. These receptor sequences come from a woman younger than 30 with type 1 diabetes.

Only a few counts were recorded for this clone. The chain links TRBV15 to TRBJ2-5; tentatively, D is TRBD2 (7 bases). Germline loops: CDR1 LNHNV, CDR2 YYDKDF (reference sequence). The V end was cut by 3 bases, the J end by 0 bases, with 14 bases between. CDR3 size: 16 residues. In DNA, the CDR3 is TGTGCCACCAGCAGGGGGGGGACACCGTACCAAGAGACCCAGTACTTC. Its protein is CATSRGGTPYQETQYF.

In its sample, this clone was seen a few times. This rearrangement joins TRBV19 to TRBJ1-5, with 8 bases fitting TRBD1. This CDR3 region has 15 residues. Germline V gene lookup returns CDR1 LNHDA and CDR2 SQIVND (reference sequence). V gave up 5 bases and J gave up 5 bases; unmatched junction bases: 8. CDR3 sequence: CASSRPGQAYQPQHF. The CDR3 bases are TGTGCCAGTAGTCGTCCGGGACAGGCCTATCAGCCCCAGCATTTT.

The rearrangement links TRBV28 to TRBJ2-1, with a tentative D call TRBD2 (5 bases). The CDR3 has 13 amino acids. Germline V gene lookup returns CDR1 MDHEN and CDR2 SYDVKM. V was clipped by 6 bases and J by 8 bases, with 14 bases between them. Written as DNA, the CDR3 is TGTGCCAGCAGAAAACTAGTCCCCCATGAGCAGTTCTTC. This codes for CASRKLVPHEQFF.

This clone was picked up a small number of times. The V call is TRBV2, the J call TRBJ2-1; the D gene is possibly TRBD1 (6 bases). The CDR3 covers 11 residues. CDR1 is SNHLY, CDR2 FYNNEI, per germline. Between the trimmed V and J ends, which lost 6 bases and 7 bases, there was a span of 7 bases. The CDR3 nucleotides are TGTGCCAGCAGGGGGGCAAATGAGCAGTTCTTC. This encodes CASRGANEQFF.

This clone appeared a few times. The chain has TRBV28 and TRBJ1-2, with no clear D. The CDR3 has 11 amino acids. The V gene's germline CDR1 is MDHEN and CDR2 SYDVKM. Between the trimmed V and J ends, which lost 5 bases and 6 bases, there was a span of 7 bases. The CDR3 coding sequence is TGTGCCAGCAGTGTTATAAATGGCTACACCTTC. Its protein is CASSVINGYTF.

In this sample, this clone turned up a few times. The CDR3 nucleotides are TGTGCCAGCAGCGAACAGTCAACAGGGCTTTCACCCCTCCACTTT. This sequence encodes CASSEQSTGLSPLHF. The chain employs TRBV7-2 and TRBJ1-6, with D possibly being TRBD1 (6 bases). The length of the CDR3 is 15 residues. V was trimmed by 5 bases and J by 9 bases, leaving 17 bases between them. Per the germline V gene, CDR1 is SGHTA and CDR2 is FQGNSA. Using reference TRBV7-2 and TRBJ1-6 for the parts outside the CDR3, the full variable domain is GAGVSQSPSNKVTEKGKDVELRCDPISGHTALYWYRQSLGQGLEFLIYFQGNSAPDKSGLPSDRFSAERTGGSVSTLTIQRTQQEDSAVYLCASSEQSTGLSPLHFGNGTRLTVT.

The chain carries TRBV29-1 and TRBJ2-4; 7 bases are a match to TRBD2. CDR1 is SQVTM, CDR2 ANQGSEA, per germline. The CDR3 runs to 13 residues. V lost 4 bases, J lost 7 bases, and 7 bases stayed unmatched. CDR3 residues: CSVGLALGNIQYF. CDR3 coding DNA: TGCAGCGTTGGACTAGCCCTAGGGAACATTCAGTACTTC.

CDR3 coding DNA: TGTGCCAGCAGCCAAGGCGGACAGGGCACTCGGCGGGGCTACACCTTC. This encodes CASSQGGQGTRRGYTF. This rearrangement joins TRBV14 to TRBJ1-2; 8 positions agree with TRBD1. The V gene's germline CDR1 is SGHDN and CDR2 FVKESK. This CDR3 has 16 residues. J was trimmed by 8 bases and V by 1 base; bases with no gene match: 12.

This chain joins TRBV29-1 and TRBJ2-5, with D possibly matching TRBD2 (5 bases). V lost 5 bases to trimming and J lost 2 bases, with 9 bases between them. In germline, CDR1 is SQVTM, CDR2 ANQGSEA. The CDR3 consists of 12 residues. The CDR3 coding sequence is TGCAGCGTTAAGAGGGAACAAGAGACCCAGTACTTC. It specifies CSVKREQETQYF.

The rearrangement uses TRBV5-1 and TRBJ2-7, with a tentative D call TRBD2 (6 bases). Trimming left V 5 bases short and J 0 bases short, with 12 bases between. This CDR3 has 14 amino acids. In germline, CDR1 is SGHRS, CDR2 YFSETQ. CDR3 DNA sequence: TGCGCCAGCAGAAGGGACGGGAGCTCCTACGAGCAGTACTTC. Its translation: CASRRDGSSYEQYF.

The chain has TRBV2 and TRBJ2-5, with 8 bases identical to TRBD1. This CDR3 contains 15 residues. V lost 6 bases, J lost 3 bases, and 9 bases stayed unmatched. In germline, CDR1 is SNHLY, CDR2 FYNNEI. CDR3 protein: CASRKTGTGEETQYF. DNA for the CDR3: TGTGCCAGCAGAAAGACCGGGACAGGAGAAGAGACCCAGTACTTC.

This clone appeared a few times. CDR3 DNA: TGCGCCAGCAGCCCCGGGACAGGGGGCCCCTACGAGCAGTACTTC. It specifies CASSPGTGGPYEQYF. This chain links TRBV5-1 with TRBJ2-7; 12 bases line up with TRBD1. Unmatched junction bases numbered 4, after V lost 4 bases and J lost 2 bases. The CDR3 is 15 residues long. Germline lookup yields CDR1 SGHRS and CDR2 YFSETQ.

This clone was observed a few times. V is TRBV5-4 and J is TRBJ1-1, with a possible D match to TRBD1 (6 bases). The CDR3 covers 15 residues. Per the germline V gene, CDR1 is SGHNT and CDR2 is YYREEE (reference sequence). V lost 4 bases, J lost 1 base, and 14 bases lay in between. Written as DNA, the CDR3 is TGTGCCAGCAGCGGACTCGGACAGACGAACACTGAAGCTTTCTTT. Protein product: CASSGLGQTNTEAFF.

The rearrangement links TRBV28 to TRBJ1-2; a weak D match, TRBD1 (6 bases). The germline V and J ends were trimmed by 6 bases and 8 bases, with 16 bases remaining between them. The CDR3 is 13 amino acids. Germline V gives CDR1 MDHEN, CDR2 SYDVKM. The CDR3, as DNA: TGTGCCAGCAGGGGGAACAGGGTTGGCGGCTACACCTTC. This encodes CASRGNRVGGYTF.

The sample holds a few counts of this clone. The chain is built from TRBV11-2 and TRBJ1-4, with no clear D. CDR3 length: 12 amino acids. V was shortened by 3 bases and J by 10 bases, with 9 bases between the two germline ends. CDR1 and CDR2 (germline): SGHAT, FQNNGV. The CDR3 reads CASSFTSGKLFF. The CDR3 region has the DNA TGTGCCAGCAGCTTTACTTCAGGAAAACTGTTTTTT.

This rearrangement joins TRBV27 to TRBJ2-1; perhaps TRBD1 as D (5 bases). V was cut by 0 bases and J by 6 bases, with 18 bases left in between. CDR1 is MNHEY, CDR2 SMNVEV, per germline (reference sequence). The CDR3 is made up of 17 amino acids. This CDR3 is CASSLSRPQGTGNEQFF. For the CDR3, the DNA is TGTGCCAGCAGTTTATCACGCCCCCAGGGAACGGGCAATGAGCAGTTCTTC.